This T cell receptor (beta chain) was documented in a study of blood T cell repertoires in COVID-19. Trimming cost V 4 bases and J 2 bases, with 8 bases left between them. CDR1 is MNHEY, CDR2 SMNVEV, per germline (reference sequence). The CDR3 is 14 residues long. Libraries were prepared by immunoSEQ multiplex PCR; TCRdb keeps only in-frame clonotypes and omits some of them. The sample lists more than 300,000 clones; more than 85% were seen once. This chain connects TRBV27 to TRBJ1-4; D unresolved. The TCR comes from a woman aged 35 to 49 who had been exposed to COVID-19. Sequenced: PBMCs or T cells enriched from blood (not recorded which). The DNA for the CDR3 is TGTGCCAGCAGTTGGGCGTACACTAATGAAAAACTGTTTTTT. It is translated as CASSWAYTNEKLFF.